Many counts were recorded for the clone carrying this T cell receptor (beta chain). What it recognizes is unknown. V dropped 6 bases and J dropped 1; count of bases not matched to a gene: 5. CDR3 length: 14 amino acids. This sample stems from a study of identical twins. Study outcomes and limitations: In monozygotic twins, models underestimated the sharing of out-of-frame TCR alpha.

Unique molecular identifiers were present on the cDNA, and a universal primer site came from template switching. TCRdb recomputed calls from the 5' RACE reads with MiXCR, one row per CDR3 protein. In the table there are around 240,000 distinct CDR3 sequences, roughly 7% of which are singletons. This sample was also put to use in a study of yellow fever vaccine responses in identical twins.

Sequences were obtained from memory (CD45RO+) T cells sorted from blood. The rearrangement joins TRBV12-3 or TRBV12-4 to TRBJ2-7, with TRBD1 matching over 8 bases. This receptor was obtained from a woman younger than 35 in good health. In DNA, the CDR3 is TGTGCCAGCAGCGGACAGGGTCGGTCCTACGAGCAGTACTTC. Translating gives CASSGQGRSYEQYF.